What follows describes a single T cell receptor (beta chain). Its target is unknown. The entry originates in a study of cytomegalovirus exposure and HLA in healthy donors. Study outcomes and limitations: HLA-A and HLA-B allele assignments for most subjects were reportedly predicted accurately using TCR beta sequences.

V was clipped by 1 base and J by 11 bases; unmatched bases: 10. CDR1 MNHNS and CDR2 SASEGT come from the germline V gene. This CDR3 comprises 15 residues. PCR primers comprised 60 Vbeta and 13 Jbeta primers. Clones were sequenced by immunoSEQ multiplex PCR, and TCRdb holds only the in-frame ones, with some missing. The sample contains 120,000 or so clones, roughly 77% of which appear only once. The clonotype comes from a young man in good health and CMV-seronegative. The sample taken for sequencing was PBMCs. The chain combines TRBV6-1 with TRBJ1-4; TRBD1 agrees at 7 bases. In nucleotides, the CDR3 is TGTGCCAGCAGTGAAGTAGTAGGAGGGGGCAGCAAACTGTTTTTT. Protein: CASSEVVGGGSKLFF.